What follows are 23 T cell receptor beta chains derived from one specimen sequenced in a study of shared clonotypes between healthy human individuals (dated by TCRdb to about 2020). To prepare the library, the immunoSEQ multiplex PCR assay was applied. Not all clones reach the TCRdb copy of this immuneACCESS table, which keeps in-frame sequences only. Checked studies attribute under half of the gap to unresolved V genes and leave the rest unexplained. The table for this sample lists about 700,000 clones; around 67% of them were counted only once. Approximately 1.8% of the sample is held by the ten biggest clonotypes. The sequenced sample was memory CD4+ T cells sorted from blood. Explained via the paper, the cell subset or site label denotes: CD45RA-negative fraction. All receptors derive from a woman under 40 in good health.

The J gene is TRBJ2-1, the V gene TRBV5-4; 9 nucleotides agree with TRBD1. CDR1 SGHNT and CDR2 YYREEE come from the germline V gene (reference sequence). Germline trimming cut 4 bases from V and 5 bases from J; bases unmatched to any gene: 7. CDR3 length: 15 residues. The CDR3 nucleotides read TGTGCCAGCAGCCGCCCTCGGGACAGGGACAATGAGCAGTTCTTC. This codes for CASSRPRDRDNEQFF.

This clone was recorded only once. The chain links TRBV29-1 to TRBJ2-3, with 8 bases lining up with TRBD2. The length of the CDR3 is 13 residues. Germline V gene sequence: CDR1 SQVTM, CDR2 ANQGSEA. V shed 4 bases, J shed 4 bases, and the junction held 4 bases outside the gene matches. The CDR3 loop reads CSVAGGRADTQYF. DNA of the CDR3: TGCAGCGTTGCGGGGGGGAGGGCAGATACGCAGTATTTT.

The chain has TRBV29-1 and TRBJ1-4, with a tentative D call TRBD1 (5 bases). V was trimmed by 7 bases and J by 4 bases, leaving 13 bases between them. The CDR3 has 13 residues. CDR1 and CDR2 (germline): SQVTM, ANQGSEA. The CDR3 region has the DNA TGCAGCGGGGGGACCGTAGATAATGAAAAACTGTTTTTT. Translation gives CSGGTVDNEKLFF.

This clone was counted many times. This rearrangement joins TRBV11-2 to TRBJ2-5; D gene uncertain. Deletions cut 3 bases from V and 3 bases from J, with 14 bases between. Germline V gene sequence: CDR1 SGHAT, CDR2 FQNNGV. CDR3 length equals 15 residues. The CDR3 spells CASSFAAVREETQYF. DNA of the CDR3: TGTGCCAGCAGCTTTGCGGCCGTCCGGGAAGAGACCCAGTACTTC. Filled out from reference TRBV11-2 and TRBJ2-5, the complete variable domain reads EAGVAQSPRYKIIEKRQSVAFWCNPISGHATLYWYQQILGQGPKLLIQFQNNGVVDDSQLPKDRFSAERLKGVDSTLKIQPAKLEDSAVYLCASSFAAVREETQYFGPGTRLLVL.

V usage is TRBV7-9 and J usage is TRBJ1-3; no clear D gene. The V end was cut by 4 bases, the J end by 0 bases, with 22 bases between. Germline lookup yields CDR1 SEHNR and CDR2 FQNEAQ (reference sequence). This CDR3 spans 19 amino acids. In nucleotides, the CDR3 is TGTGCCAGCAGCTACTTAGTAGGAAGGAGACAAAGCTCTGGAAACACCATATATTTT. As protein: CASSYLVGRRQSSGNTIYF.

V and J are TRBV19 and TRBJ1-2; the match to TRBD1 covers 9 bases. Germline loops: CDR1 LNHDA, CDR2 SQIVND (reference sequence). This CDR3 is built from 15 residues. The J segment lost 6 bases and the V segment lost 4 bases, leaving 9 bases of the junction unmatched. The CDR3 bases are TGTGCCAGTAGTAAGGGACAGGGAACGGTGAATGGCTACACCTTC. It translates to CASSKGQGTVNGYTF.

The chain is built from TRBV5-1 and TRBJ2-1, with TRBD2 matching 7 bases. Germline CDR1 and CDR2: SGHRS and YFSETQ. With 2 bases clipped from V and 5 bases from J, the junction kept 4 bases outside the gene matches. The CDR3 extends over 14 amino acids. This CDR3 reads CASSFGGVDNEQFF. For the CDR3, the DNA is TGCGCCAGCAGCTTTGGGGGGGTGGACAATGAGCAGTTCTTC.

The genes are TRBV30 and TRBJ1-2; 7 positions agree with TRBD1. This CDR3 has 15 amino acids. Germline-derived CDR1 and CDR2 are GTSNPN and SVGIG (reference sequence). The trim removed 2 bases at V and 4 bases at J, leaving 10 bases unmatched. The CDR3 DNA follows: TGTGCCTGGAGTTTTCTACCGACAGGGACCTATGGCTACACCTTC. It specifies CAWSFLPTGTYGYTF.

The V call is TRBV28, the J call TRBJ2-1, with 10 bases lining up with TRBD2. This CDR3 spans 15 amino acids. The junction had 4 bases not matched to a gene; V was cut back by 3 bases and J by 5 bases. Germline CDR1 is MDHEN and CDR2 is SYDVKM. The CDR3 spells CASSFIAGGHNEQFF. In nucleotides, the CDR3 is TGTGCCAGCAGTTTTATAGCGGGAGGTCACAATGAGCAGTTCTTC.

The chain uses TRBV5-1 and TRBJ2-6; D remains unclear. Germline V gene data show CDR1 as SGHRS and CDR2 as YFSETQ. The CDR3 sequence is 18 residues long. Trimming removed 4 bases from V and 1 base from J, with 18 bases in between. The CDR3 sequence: CASSQRMSPTSGANVLTF. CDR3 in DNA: TGCGCCAGCAGCCAACGTATGTCCCCCACATCTGGGGCCAACGTCCTGACTTTC.

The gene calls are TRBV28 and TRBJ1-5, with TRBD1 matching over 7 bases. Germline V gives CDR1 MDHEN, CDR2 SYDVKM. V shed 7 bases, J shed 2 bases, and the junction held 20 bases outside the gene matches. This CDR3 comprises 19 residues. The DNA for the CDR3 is TGTGCCAGCAACCCATTGACAGGGATATTATGGTTTGGCAATCAGCCCCAGCATTTT. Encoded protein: CASNPLTGILWFGNQPQHF.

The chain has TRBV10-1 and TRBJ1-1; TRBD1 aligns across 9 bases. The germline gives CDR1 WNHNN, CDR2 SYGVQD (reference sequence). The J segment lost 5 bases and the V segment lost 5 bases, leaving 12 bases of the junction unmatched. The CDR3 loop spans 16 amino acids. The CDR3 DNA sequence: TGCGCCAGCAGTACTATGGGACAGGGACGTGGAACTGAAGCTTTCTTT. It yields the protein CASSTMGQGRGTEAFF.

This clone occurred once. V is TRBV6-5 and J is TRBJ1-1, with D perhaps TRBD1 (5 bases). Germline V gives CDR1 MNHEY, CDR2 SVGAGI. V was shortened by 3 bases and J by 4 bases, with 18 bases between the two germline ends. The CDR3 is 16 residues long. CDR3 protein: CASSYRIGRRGTEAFF. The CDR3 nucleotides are TGTGCCAGCAGTTATAGAATTGGCAGAAGGGGCACTGAAGCTTTCTTT.

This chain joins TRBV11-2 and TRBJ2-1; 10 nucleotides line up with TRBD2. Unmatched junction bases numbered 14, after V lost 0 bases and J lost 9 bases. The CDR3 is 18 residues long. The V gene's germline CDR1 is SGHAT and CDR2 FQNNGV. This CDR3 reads CASSLDLRLAGVFGEQFF. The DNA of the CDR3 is TGTGCCAGCAGCTTAGATCTGAGGCTAGCGGGAGTCTTCGGTGAGCAGTTCTTC.

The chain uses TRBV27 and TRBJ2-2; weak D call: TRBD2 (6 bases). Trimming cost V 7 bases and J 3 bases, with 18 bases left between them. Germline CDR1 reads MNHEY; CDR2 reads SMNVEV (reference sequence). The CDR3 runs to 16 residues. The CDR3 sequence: CASTLGGRVDTGELFF. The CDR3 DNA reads TGTGCCAGCACATTGGGGGGACGGGTGGACACCGGGGAGCTGTTTTTT.

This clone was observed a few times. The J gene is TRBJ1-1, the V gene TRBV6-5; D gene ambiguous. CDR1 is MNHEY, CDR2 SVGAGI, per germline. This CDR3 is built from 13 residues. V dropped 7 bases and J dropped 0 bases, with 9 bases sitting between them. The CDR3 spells CASNSHMNTEAFF. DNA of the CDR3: TGTGCCAGCAACAGCCACATGAACACTGAAGCTTTCTTT.

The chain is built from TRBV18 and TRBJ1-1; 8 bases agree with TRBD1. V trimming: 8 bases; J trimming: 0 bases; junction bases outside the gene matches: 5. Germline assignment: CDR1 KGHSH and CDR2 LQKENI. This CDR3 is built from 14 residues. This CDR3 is CASVLTGVNTEAFF. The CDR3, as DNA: TGTGCCAGCGTATTGACAGGGGTGAACACTGAAGCTTTCTTT.

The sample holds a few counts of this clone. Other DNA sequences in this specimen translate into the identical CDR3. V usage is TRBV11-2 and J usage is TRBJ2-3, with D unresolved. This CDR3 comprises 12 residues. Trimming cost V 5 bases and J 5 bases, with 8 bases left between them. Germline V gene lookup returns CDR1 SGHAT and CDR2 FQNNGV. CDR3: CASSPRGDTQYF. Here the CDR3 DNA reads TGTGCCAGCAGCCCTCGTGGAGATACGCAGTATTTT.

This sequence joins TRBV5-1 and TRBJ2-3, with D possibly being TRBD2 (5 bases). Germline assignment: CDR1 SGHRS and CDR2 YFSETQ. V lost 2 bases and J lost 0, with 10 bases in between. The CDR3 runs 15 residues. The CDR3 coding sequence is TGCGCCAGCAGCTTAAGAGCGGCTAGCACAGATACGCAGTATTTT. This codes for CASSLRAASTDTQYF.

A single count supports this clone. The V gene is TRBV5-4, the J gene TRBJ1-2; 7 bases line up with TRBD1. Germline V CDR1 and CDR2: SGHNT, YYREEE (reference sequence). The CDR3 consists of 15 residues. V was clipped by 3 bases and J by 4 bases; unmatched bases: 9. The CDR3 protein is CASSSGQALLYGYTF. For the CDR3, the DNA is TGTGCCAGCAGCTCCGGACAGGCCCTCCTCTATGGCTACACCTTC.

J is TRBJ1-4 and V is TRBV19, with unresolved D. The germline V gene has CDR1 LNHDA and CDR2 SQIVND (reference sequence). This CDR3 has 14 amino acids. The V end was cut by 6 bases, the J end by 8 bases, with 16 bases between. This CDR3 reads CASRDDLRREKLFF. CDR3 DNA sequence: TGTGCCAGTAGGGATGACCTTCGGCGGGAAAAACTGTTTTTT.

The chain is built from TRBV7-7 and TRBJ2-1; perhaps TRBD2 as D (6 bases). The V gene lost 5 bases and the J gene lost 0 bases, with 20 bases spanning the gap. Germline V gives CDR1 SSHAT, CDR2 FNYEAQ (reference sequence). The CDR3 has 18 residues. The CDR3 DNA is TGTGCCAGCAGCCCCTCGGCGGGACTCTTTGGCTCCTACAATGAGCAGTTCTTC. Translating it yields CASSPSAGLFGSYNEQFF.

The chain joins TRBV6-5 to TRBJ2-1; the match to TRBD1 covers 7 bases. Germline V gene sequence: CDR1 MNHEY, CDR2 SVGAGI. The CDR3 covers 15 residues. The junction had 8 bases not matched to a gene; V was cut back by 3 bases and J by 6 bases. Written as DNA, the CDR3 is TGTGCCAGCAGTTATGAACCGGGACAGATCAATGAGCAGTTCTTC. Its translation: CASSYEPGQINEQFF.